The source of this T cell receptor beta chain is a study of T cell changes during pregnancy in multiple sclerosis. Trimming removed 6 bases from V and 0 bases from J; junction bases left unmatched: 17. Germline-derived CDR1 and CDR2 are SNHLY and FYNNEI. The CDR3 runs 19 residues. Sequencing was performed with immunoSEQ multiplex PCR; in TCRdb, only in-frame clones are kept and a portion is missing. In the table there are about 32,000 clones, 91% of which are singletons. The sample in question was CD8+ T cells from peripheral blood mononuclear cells, obtained in the second trimester of pregnancy. The gene calls are TRBV2 and TRBJ1-1; 9 bases line up with TRBD1. The TCR was taken from a female donor in good health, enrolled as a control in a pregnancy study. The DNA for the CDR3 is TGTGCCAGCAGGATCCGGGACAGGGATGATCGAGGGTTGAACACTGAAGCTTTCTTT. It codes for CASRIRDRDDRGLNTEAFF.